The 14 T cell receptor beta chains in this list originate from one sample, sequenced in a study of T cell responses to AZD1222 COVID-19 vaccine. The method was immunoSEQ multiplex PCR; TCRdb's version includes in-frame clones alone and lacks a portion of them. The sample carries 90,000 to 150,000 clones, about nine tenths recorded once. The source was peripheral blood, collected 28 days after the second AZD1222 dose. All receptors come from an adult who received the AZD1222 COVID-19 vaccine.

V gene TRBV6-5 combines with J gene TRBJ1-2, with 9 positions matching TRBD1. With 6 bases clipped from V and 8 bases from J, the junction kept 4 bases outside the gene matches. This CDR3 is built from 12 residues. CDR1 is MNHEY, CDR2 SVGAGI, per germline. CDR3 coding DNA: TGTGCCAGCAGGGATACAGGGGGCGGCTACACCTTC. Encoded protein: CASRDTGGGYTF.

This rearrangement joins TRBV6-2 or TRBV6-3 to TRBJ2-7; D not certain. Germline assignment: CDR1 MNHEY and CDR2 SVGEGT. V was cut by 3 bases and J by 4 bases, with 7 bases left in between. This CDR3 spans 12 amino acids. The CDR3 protein is CASSYQGYEQYF. The DNA for the CDR3 is TGTGCCAGCAGTTATCAAGGGTACGAGCAGTACTTC.

A single count supports this clone. V gene TRBV18 combines with J gene TRBJ2-2, with TRBD2 identical over 10 bases. V dropped 8 bases and J dropped 6; count of bases not matched to a gene: 6. The CDR3 totals 14 residues. CDR1 and CDR2 from the germline V gene are KGHSH and LQKENI. CDR3: CASQRGGVSGELFF. CDR3 DNA: TGTGCCAGCCAGCGGGGGGGCGTCTCCGGGGAGCTGTTTTTT.

The genes are TRBV19 and TRBJ1-2; 8 nucleotides agree with TRBD1. CDR1 is LNHDA, CDR2 SQIVND, per germline (reference sequence). The CDR3 covers 13 residues. J lost 13 bases, V lost 5 bases, and 12 bases had no gene match. The CDR3 bases are TGTGCCAGTAGTTTCTCGGACAGGGTATCGGTCACCTTC. Amino acids: CASSFSDRVSVTF.

The chain joins TRBV18 to TRBJ1-2, with D maybe TRBD1 (6 bases). V gave up 4 bases and J gave up 7 bases, with 19 bases separating them. Germline V gene data show CDR1 as KGHSH and CDR2 as LQKENI. The CDR3 sequence is 15 residues long. The CDR3 is CASSLSQAGAAGYTF. For the CDR3, the DNA is TGTGCCAGCTCACTGTCCCAGGCGGGGGCGGCTGGCTACACCTTC.

Of note for this clone: Sequence at one end of the junction differs from germline and may be a read error. This chain uses TRBV4-3 with TRBJ1-2, with D perhaps matching TRBD1 (5 bases). The CDR3 covers 15 residues. CDR1 and CDR2 (germline): LGHNA, YSLEER. CDR3 region: CASNQGAGRGYGYTF. DNA of the CDR3: TGCGCCAGCAACCAAGGGGCAGGGCGCGGCTATGGCTACACCTTC.

The chain is built from TRBV11-2 and TRBJ2-3; possible D gene TRBD1, 6 bases. Germline values: CDR1 SGHAT, CDR2 FQNNGV. The CDR3 runs to 18 residues. Trimming shortened V by 5 bases and J by 0 bases, and 21 bases separated the two germline ends. The CDR3 region has the DNA TGTGCCAGCAGCAAGGCCTCCCGGGACATCGCTAGCACAGATACGCAGTATTTT. Translated: CASSKASRDIASTDTQYF.

The chain carries TRBV6-5 and TRBJ2-4, with a possible D match to TRBD1 (6 bases). The CDR3 totals 14 residues. Germline values: CDR1 MNHEY, CDR2 SVGAGI. Trimming removed 6 bases at V and 5 bases at J, with 14 bases between. CDR3 in amino acids: CASRAHRTENIQYF. The CDR3 DNA is TGTGCCAGCAGGGCTCACCGGACAGAAAACATTCAGTACTTC.

The chain has TRBV7-6 and TRBJ2-1, with D unresolved. Trimming took off 5 bases at V and 8 bases at J, with 13 bases between the two ends. This CDR3 contains 13 residues. CDR1 and CDR2 (germline): SGHVS, FNYEAQ. CDR3 in DNA: TGTGCCAGCAGCCGCATGGCTCGCGATGAGCAGTTCTTC. Protein sequence: CASSRMARDEQFF.

The chain uses TRBV7-3 and TRBJ2-7; the D gene could be TRBD1 or TRBD2 (7 bases each). V dropped 5 bases and J dropped 5 bases, with 19 bases sitting between them. The germline V gene has CDR1 SGHTA and CDR2 FQGTGA. The CDR3 has 15 residues. CDR3 region: CASSRGQTGRDEQYF. The CDR3 DNA follows: TGTGCCAGCAGCCGAGGGCAGACAGGGAGGGACGAGCAGTACTTC.

The chain couples TRBV15 to TRBJ2-3; 11 nucleotides align to TRBD2. V shed 1 base and J 6 bases; nucleotides not matched to a gene: 6. Germline CDR1 is LNHNV and CDR2 is YYDKDF (reference sequence). This CDR3 has 16 residues. In nucleotides, the CDR3 is TGTGCCACCAGCAGAGGGACTAGCGGGCCCCGGGATACGCAGTATTTT. Translated: CATSRGTSGPRDTQYF.

The chain couples TRBV11-2 to TRBJ2-7; either TRBD1 or TRBD2 may fit D (6 bases each). CDR3 length equals 15 residues. Germline CDR1 reads SGHAT; CDR2 reads FQNNGV. V was cut by 3 bases and J by 0 bases, with 12 bases left in between. The DNA of the CDR3 is TGTGCCAGCAGCTTTCTACAGGGAGGCTCCTACGAGCAGTACTTC. Translating it yields CASSFLQGGSYEQYF.

In its sample, this clone was seen a few times. This rearrangement joins TRBV28 to TRBJ1-4; 7 nucleotides align to TRBD1. Germline V gives CDR1 MDHEN, CDR2 SYDVKM. Trimming cost V 3 bases and J 5 bases; bases outside gene matches: 15. The CDR3 is 18 amino acids. The CDR3 DNA follows: TGTGCCAGCAGTTTCCTAGGAGAATCCGGGACAGTAAATGAAAAACTGTTTTTT. Translating gives CASSFLGESGTVNEKLFF.

The V and J genes are TRBV21-1 and TRBJ1-4. TRBV21-1 is deemed a pseudogene. This CDR3 has 16 amino acids. The CDR3 DNA is TGTGCCAGCAACCAAGAGTTAGGGTGGCTGAGTGAAAAACTGTTTTTT. It specifies CASNQELGWLSEKLFF.